This TCR beta chain was retrieved from a study of cytomegalovirus exposure and HLA in healthy donors. 13 Jbeta primers and 60 Vbeta primers were used for the PCR. TCRdb keeps only in-frame clones here, not all; method: immunoSEQ multiplex PCR. The sample contains 120,000 or so clones, 70% to 80% of which appear only once. Study results and caveats: One later analysis reportedly identified an Asian-associated ancestry cluster that showed fewer N-insertions than the roughly 700-donor mean.

Germline V CDR1 and CDR2: LGHNA, YSLEER. The CDR3 contains 15 residues. Trimming shortened V by 1 base and J by 3 bases, and 12 bases separated the two germline ends. Points on this clone: Its antigen is still unknown.

This TCR was sampled from a man aged 25-45 years in good health and CMV-seronegative. The material sequenced was PBMCs. This chain links TRBV4-3 with TRBJ1-1; D may be TRBD1 (6 bases). The chain's CDR3 is CASSQGTGPYTEAFF. The CDR3 DNA reads TGCGCCAGCAGCCAAGGCACAGGGCCATACACTGAAGCTTTCTTT.